The clone carrying this TCR beta chain was counted between two and nine times. Its target is not known. These data belong to a study of beta chain features in type 1 diabetes. Study information: Sorted cell examination encompassed 85 million to 130 million cells across all samples.

Overall study results and limits: Among all four CD4+ subsets, Type 1 diabetes patients had TCRB CDR3s that were moderately but significantly shorter. Shorter templates might be favored by PCR, and equally so in patients and in controls.

Isolation of CD4+ naive, central memory, regulatory and stem cell-like memory cells was achieved by sorting via CD45RO/CCR7/CD25/CD127/CD95/CD27. The authors reverse transcribed all of the isolated RNA, so sequencing captured expressed TCRB transcripts. TCRdb's table, derived via immunoSEQ multiplex PCR, lists solely in-frame clones and lacks some. The sample yields 300,000 to 350,000 clones, 13% seen once. The CDR3 sequence is 14 residues long. The V and J ends lost 0 bases and 4 bases respectively, with 11 bases between them. Germline V gene data show CDR1 as SGDLS and CDR2 as YYNGEE. Sequences were obtained from naive CD4+ T cells from blood. The sequence came from a woman under 30 with type 1 diabetes. The chain links TRBV9 to TRBJ2-7; D may be TRBD1 (6 bases). The CDR3 sequence is CASSVEGHSYEQYF. CDR3 nucleotides: TGTGCCAGCAGCGTAGAGGGACATTCATACGAGCAGTACTTC.